Listed below are T cell receptor beta chains from one sample, sequenced in a study of T cells in Graves' hyperthyroidism and ophthalmopathy. One entry per CDR3 protein, called by TCRdb with MiXCR from the multiplex PCR reads. In the table there are about 560,000 distinct CDR3 sequences, under 60% of which are singletons. The sample was peripheral blood or thyroid tissue (not recorded which). The receptors derive from a woman younger than 35 with Graves' hyperthyroidism. CDR3s include the opening cysteine and the closing phenylalanine or tryptophan. A D gene is named only where the DNA matches it firmly. Some rows have no size entry. The others give once, few or many, or a class for an expanded clone.

clone_size	j_call	d_call	v_call	cdr3_nt	cdr3_aa
few	TRBJ2-5	TRBD2	TRBV15	TGTGCCAGCAGCTATGGCGGGAGGCCCGATCGACATCAAGAGACCCAGTACTTC	CASSYGGRPDRHQETQYF
.	TRBJ1-2	.	TRBV2	TGTGCCCGAGCCTGGGCAGGGTGGGTTCCATTC	CARAWAGWVPF
few	TRBJ2-7	.	TRBV20-1	TGCAGTGCTAGATCCCCCCGCTACGAGCAGTACTTC	CSARSPRYEQYF
few	TRBJ1-5	.	TRBV27	TGTGCCAGCAGTTATGGGGGAGACAATCAGCCCCAGCATTTT	CASSYGGDNQPQHF
few	TRBJ2-2	.	TRBV7-2	TGTGCCAGCACCCGGGGGGGGGAGCTGTTTTTT	CASTRGGELFF
.	TRBJ1-1	.	TRBV10-3	TGTGCGATCAACAGATTGAACACTGAAGCTTTCTTT	CAINRLNTEAFF
.	TRBJ2-5	.	TRBV29-1	TGCAGCGTTCGTTTAGGGGCAGGGCGGGAGACCCAGTACTTC	CSVRLGAGRETQYF
.	TRBJ1-4	TRBD1	TRBV7-9	TGTGCCAGCAGCCCGGACAGGGGCTGGATGAATGAAAAACTGTTTTTT	CASSPDRGWMNEKLFF
few	TRBJ2-5	TRBD2	TRBV7-8	TGTGCCAGCAGCTTTAGTGCGGGAGTTGAGGAGGGAGAGACCCAGTACTTC	CASSFSAGVEEGETQYF
.	TRBJ1-2	TRBD1	TRBV5-1	TGCGCCAGCACCCCGGACAGGGACTATGGCTACACCTTC	CASTPDRDYGYTF
many	TRBJ1-2	.	TRBV7-9	TGTGCCAGCAGCTTGAACAGGGACTATGGCTACACCTTC	CASSLNRDYGYTF
.	TRBJ1-2	TRBD1	TRBV19	TGTGCCAGTAGTATGGGGCAGGGGGCGAGTGGCTACACCTTC	CASSMGQGASGYTF
many	TRBJ1-1	.	TRBV5-1	TGCGCCAGCAGCTTACAGGGTCGAACTGAAGCTTTCTTT	CASSLQGRTEAFF
.	TRBJ2-7	.	TRBV7-9	TGTGCCAGCAGTCCCGGGTCCGCCTACGAGCAGTACTTC	CASSPGSAYEQYF
.	TRBJ1-6	TRBD1	TRBV25-1	TGTGCCAGCAGTGAATCCGGGACAGGGGGTTCACCCCTCCACTTT	CASSESGTGGSPLHF
.	TRBJ1-1	.	TRBV29-1	TGCAGCGTACAGGGAAGGGGTACTGAAGCTTTCTTT	CSVQGRGTEAFF
.	TRBJ2-2	TRBD1	TRBV25-1	TGTGCCGGACAGGGGGCGTACACCGGGGAGCTGTTTTTT	CAGQGAYTGELFF
.	TRBJ2-3	.	TRBV2	TGTGCCAGCATAGGGCTAGCCGCAGATACGCAGTATTTT	CASIGLAADTQYF
.	TRBJ1-5	TRBD1	TRBV20-1	TGCAGTGCTCATCCGGGACAGGGGGCAAGTAATAGCAATCAGCCCCAGCATTTT	CSAHPGQGASNSNQPQHF
once	TRBJ2-7	.	TRBV12-5	TGTGCTAGTGGTTTGGCCCCGGACGAGACGAGGCAGTACTTC	CASGLAPDETRQYF
.	TRBJ1-5	TRBD1	TRBV2	TGTGCCAGCAACGGACAGGGGTCAGGGCCCCAGCATTTT	CASNGQGSGPQHF
.	TRBJ1-2	.	TRBV19	TGTGCCAGCCACCGGGGCGGAAGCACTAACTATGGCTACACCTTC	CASHRGGSTNYGYTF
once	TRBJ1-4	.	TRBV25-1	TGTGCCAGCAGTGAGTCCGGGGGCTATGAAAAACTGTTTTTT	CASSESGGYEKLFF
.	TRBJ2-7	TRBD2	TRBV7-6	TGTGCCAGCAGCTTAGCAAGACTAGCGGTCTACGAGCAGTACTTC	CASSLARLAVYEQYF
.	TRBJ2-5	.	TRBV12-3/TRBV12-4	TGTGCCAGCAGGCGACTACTCCAAGAGACCCAGTACTTC	CASRRLLQETQYF
many	TRBJ2-7	TRBD1	TRBV29-1	TGCAGCGTTGGAAAGACAGGGATCGGCCACGAGCAGTACTTC	CSVGKTGIGHEQYF
few	TRBJ1-5	.	TRBV2	TGTGCCAGCAGTGTGAACGACTATAGCAATCAGCCCCAGCATTTT	CASSVNDYSNQPQHF
.	TRBJ1-4	.	TRBV7-2	TGTGCCAGCAGCAACCGGGCCGATGAAAAACTGTTTTTT	CASSNRADEKLFF
.	TRBJ2-5	TRBD2	TRBV14	TGTGCCAGCTCGGGACTAGCGGTGCAAGAGACCCAGTACTTC	CASSGLAVQETQYF
.	TRBJ1-2	.	TRBV29-1	TGCAGCAGTTACGCCGAACCAGGGGTTGGCTACACCTTC	CSSYAEPGVGYTF
.	TRBJ2-7	.	TRBV29-1	TGCAGCGTTGGTGGAGGGAAGTCGTACGTGCAGTACTTC	CSVGGGKSYVQYF
many	TRBJ1-1	.	TRBV29-1	TGCAGCGTTGAACCGGGGGACACTGAAGCTTTCTTT	CSVEPGDTEAFF
few	TRBJ1-1	.	TRBV15	TGTGCCACCAGCAGAGAACCGGGGTTTGATACTGAAGCTTTCTTT	CATSREPGFDTEAFF
many	TRBJ1-5	TRBD1	TRBV24-1	TGTGCCACCAGTGATGCGGGACAGGGGGCGCGTCAGCCCCAGCATTTT	CATSDAGQGARQPQHF
.	TRBJ2-5	TRBD2	TRBV11-1	TGTGCCAGCAGCTTACCGCTTGGACTAGCGGGAGGCGAGACCCAGTACTTC	CASSLPLGLAGGETQYF
once	TRBJ2-5	.	TRBV9	TGCGCCAGCAGCCAAGAACGTACGCGAATCCAAGAGACCCAGTACTTC	CASSQERTRIQETQYF